This TCR beta chain was retrieved from a study of ipilimumab plus nivolumab after autologous stem cell transplantation. Germline V gives CDR1 SGHRS, CDR2 YFSETQ. V was shortened by 4 bases and J by 0 bases, with 7 bases between the two germline ends. The CDR3 has 14 amino acids. Measured with immunoSEQ multiplex PCR; TCRdb has only the in-frame clones, and not every one. Of 2,500 to 3,500 clones in the sample, less than 90% are singletons; the top ten hold around an eighth. The genes are TRBV5-1 and TRBJ2-2, with D unresolved. Source: PBMCs, taken in a trial of ipilimumab plus nivolumab as post-transplant consolidation. The sequence was collected from a male donor with multiple myeloma. CDR3 in DNA: TGCGCCAGCAGCCCGATTGCGAACACCGGGGAGCTGTTTTTT. As protein: CASSPIANTGELFF. Based on the CDR3 plus reference TRBV5-1 and TRBJ2-2, the full variable domain is KAGVTQTPRYLIKTRGQQVTLSCSPISGHRSVSWYQQTPGQGLQFLFEYFSETQRNKGNFPGRFSGRQFSNSRSEMNVSTLELGDSALYLCASSPIANTGELFFGEGSRLTVL.